The next 27 T cell receptor beta chains were all read from a single sample in a study of Ad26.COV2.S vaccination and SARS-CoV-2 variants. Noted treatment: approximately 18 received Ad26.COV2.S at low or high dose, single or two shots; a few received placebo; per-sample allocation not given. At day 63 after the first vaccine or placebo injection, samples were drawn. Method: immunoSEQ multiplex PCR; TCRdb's copy keeps in-frame clones and lacks some. Here the sample spans roughly 500,000 clones, 89% being singletons. Source: peripheral blood, taken in a trial of Ad26.COV2.S vaccine versus placebo. Source of these receptors: a person aged 18 to 59 who received the Ad26.COV2.S COVID-19 vaccine or a placebo.

This sequence joins TRBV5-1 and TRBJ2-3; 11 bases are shared with TRBD2. This CDR3 is built from 24 residues. V lost 3 bases to trimming and J lost 8 bases; unmatched junction nucleotides: 35. Germline lookup yields CDR1 SGHRS and CDR2 YFSETQ. The CDR3 DNA reads TGCGCCAGCAGCTCGCTGGGGTTAGCGGGGGGGCCCGGCCTCCTAAACCCACAGACCGGTACGCAGTATTTT. Translating it yields CASSSLGLAGGPGLLNPQTGTQYF. Filled out from reference TRBV5-1 and TRBJ2-3, the complete variable domain reads KAGVTQTPRYLIKTRGQQVTLSCSPISGHRSVSWYQQTPGQGLQFLFEYFSETQRNKGNFPGRFSGRQFSNSRSEMNVSTLELGDSALYLCASSSLGLAGGPGLLNPQTGTQYFGPGTRLTVL.

This clone was observed a single time. The chain recombines TRBV10-2 with TRBJ2-3; no definite D call. This CDR3 region has 15 residues. CDR1 is WSHSY, CDR2 SAAADI, per germline. Between the trimmed V and J ends, which lost 2 bases and 0 bases, there was a span of 9 bases. The chain's CDR3 is CASSEGLASTDTQYF. The CDR3 DNA reads TGCGCCAGCAGTGAGGGCTTGGCTAGCACAGATACGCAGTATTTT.

The chain has TRBV12-5 and TRBJ1-2; no reliable D call. V was shortened by 6 bases and J by 9 bases, with 8 bases between the two germline ends. Germline CDR1 LGHNT, CDR2 FRNRAP. The CDR3 spans 10 residues. CDR3 sequence: CASGEWSYTF. CDR3 nucleotide sequence: TGTGCTAGTGGAGAATGGAGCTACACCTTC. Drawing the rest from reference TRBV12-5 and TRBJ1-2, the complete variable domain is DARVTQTPRHKVTEMGQEVTMRCQPILGHNTVFWYRQTMMQGLELLAYFRNRAPLDDSGMPKDRFSAEMPDATLATLKIQPSEPRDSAVYFCASGEWSYTFGSGTRLTVV.

In this sample, this clone turned up a few times. This rearrangement joins TRBV9 to TRBJ1-5; the D gene is possibly TRBD1 (6 bases). V shed 5 bases and J shed 3 bases, with 12 bases lying between them. The CDR3 contains 14 residues. The germline gives CDR1 SGDLS, CDR2 YYNGEE. In DNA form, the CDR3 reads TGTGCCAGCAGTGCTCAGGGGAACAATCAGCCCCAGCATTTT. It codes for CASSAQGNNQPQHF. Drawing the rest from reference TRBV9 and TRBJ1-5, the complete variable domain is DSGVTQTPKHLITATGQRVTLRCSPRSGDLSVYWYQQSLDQGLQFLIQYYNGEERAKGNILERFSAQQFPDLHSELNLSSLELGDSALYFCASSAQGNNQPQHFGDGTRLSIL.

The DNA for the CDR3 is TGTGCCACCAGTGATTTGCAAAAAATCCGGGAACCCCATCTCTCTGGGGCCAACGTCCTGACTTTC. It is translated as CATSDLQKIREPHLSGANVLTF. The chain employs TRBV24-1 and TRBJ2-6, with TRBD2 as a possible D gene (5 bases). The CDR3 is made up of 22 amino acids. Trimming stripped 0 bases from V and 0 bases from J, with 23 bases between. Germline V gives CDR1 KGHDR, CDR2 SFDVKD.

The chain employs TRBV7-6 and TRBJ2-5; weak D call: TRBD2 (6 bases). V gave up 6 bases and J gave up 0 bases, with 20 bases separating them. Per germline, CDR1 SGHVS and CDR2 FNYEAQ. This CDR3 contains 17 residues. DNA of the CDR3: TGTGCCAGCAGTATGCGGGATCCCCTGCTGTACCAAGAGACCCAGTACTTC. Amino acids: CASSMRDPLLYQETQYF.

The chain couples TRBV4-2 to TRBJ2-1; 9 positions match TRBD2. From germline, CDR1 is LGHNA and CDR2 YNFKEQ. V lost 2 bases, J lost 6 bases, and 8 bases stayed unmatched. The CDR3 contains 16 residues. CDR3 coding DNA: TGTGCCAGCAGCCAATTCATTAGCGGGAGTCCCAATGAGCAGTTCTTC. This encodes CASSQFISGSPNEQFF.

The V and J genes are TRBV9 and TRBJ2-5; TRBD2 agrees at 7 bases. Trimming at V came to 0 bases and at J to 1 base, leaving 6 bases not matched to a gene. The CDR3 contains 16 residues. Germline lookup yields CDR1 SGDLS and CDR2 YYNGEE. The CDR3 loop is CASSVGASGSQETQYF. DNA for the CDR3: TGTGCCAGCAGCGTAGGGGCTAGCGGTTCCCAAGAGACCCAGTACTTC.

The CDR3 protein is CASSLSLRYNEQFF. Written as DNA, the CDR3 is TGTGCCAGCTCACTCAGTTTGCGTTACAATGAGCAGTTCTTC. The rearrangement uses TRBV18 and TRBJ2-1; no clear D gene. Germline V gene sequence: CDR1 KGHSH, CDR2 LQKENI. V was shortened by 4 bases and J by 4 bases, with 11 bases between the two germline ends. The length of the CDR3 is 14 residues.

The gene calls are TRBV18 and TRBJ1-3; D may be TRBD1 (5 bases). The ends were cut back, 3 bases at V and 8 bases at J, with 11 bases in the middle. Germline V lookup: CDR1 KGHSH, CDR2 LQKENI. CDR3 length: 13 residues. The CDR3 loop is CASSPQQADTIYF. CDR3 bases: TGTGCCAGCTCACCTCAACAGGCGGACACCATATATTTT.

The chain links TRBV5-1 to TRBJ2-5; TRBD1 or TRBD2 may be the D gene (5 bases each). This CDR3 spans 13 amino acids. V lost 2 bases, J lost 4 bases, and 9 bases lay in between. Germline loops: CDR1 SGHRS, CDR2 YFSETQ. DNA of the CDR3: TGCGCCAGCAGCTTCTCTGGGACAGAGACCCAGTACTTC. Translating it yields CASSFSGTETQYF. Variable domain in full (rest from reference TRBV5-1 and TRBJ2-5): KAGVTQTPRYLIKTRGQQVTLSCSPISGHRSVSWYQQTPGQGLQFLFEYFSETQRNKGNFPGRFSGRQFSNSRSEMNVSTLELGDSALYLCASSFSGTETQYFGPGTRLLVL.

The chain joins TRBV19 to TRBJ1-5, with 8 bases identical to TRBD1. This CDR3 region has 14 residues. Germline V gene lookup returns CDR1 LNHDA and CDR2 SQIVND (reference sequence). V lost 3 bases to trimming and J lost 8 bases; unmatched junction nucleotides: 6. The CDR3 DNA reads as TGTGCCAGTAGTATCCAGGGGGCCGGAAAGCCCCAGCATTTT. Translated, it gives CASSIQGAGKPQHF.

J is TRBJ1-2 and V is TRBV19, with 8 bases lining up with TRBD1. V lost 3 bases, J lost 4 bases, and 13 bases stayed unmatched. CDR3 length: 17 amino acids. Germline V gene sequence: CDR1 LNHDA, CDR2 SQIVND (reference sequence). CDR3 nucleotides: TGTGCCAGTAGTATGCAGGGGGCGTCTTTCGGTGGCTATGGCTACACCTTC. Protein: CASSMQGASFGGYGYTF.

This chain links TRBV5-4 with TRBJ1-2; 7 bases align to TRBD1. The CDR3 loop spans 18 amino acids. Germline trimming cut 4 bases from V and 4 bases from J; bases unmatched to any gene: 19. Germline loops: CDR1 SGHNT, CDR2 YYREEE (reference sequence). The CDR3 loop reads CASSRPGQKSKLSYGYTF. DNA for the CDR3: TGTGCCAGCAGCAGACCGGGACAGAAATCTAAATTATCCTATGGCTACACCTTC.

This chain links TRBV3-1 (or the pseudogene TRBV3-2) with TRBJ1-3, with 7 positions matching TRBD1. The CDR3 extends over 17 amino acids. The V segment lost 4 bases and the J segment 4 bases; nucleotides outside the gene matches: 13. Germline V gives CDR1 LGHDT, CDR2 YNNKEL (reference sequence). The CDR3 loop reads CASSPLRQGRTGNTIYF. As DNA, the CDR3 is TGTGCCAGCAGCCCATTGAGACAGGGTCGGACGGGAAACACCATATATTTT.

This clone was seen more than once but under ten times. This chain uses TRBV6-5 with TRBJ2-7; 10 positions agree with TRBD1. V lost 8 bases, J lost 5 bases, and 9 bases stayed unmatched. Germline loops: CDR1 MNHEY, CDR2 SVGAGI. This CDR3 region has 14 residues. CDR3 residues: CASSWDRGSHEQYF. CDR3 DNA sequence: TGTGCCAGCTCTTGGGACAGGGGATCCCACGAGCAGTACTTC.

V is TRBV5-1 and J is TRBJ2-1, with 9 bases lining up with TRBD1. Germline V gives CDR1 SGHRS, CDR2 YFSETQ. V lost 4 bases and J lost 5; bases outside the gene matches: 10. The CDR3 runs 16 residues. The CDR3 DNA is TGCGCCAGCAGCCACACCCCCCGGACAGGGGACAATGAGCAGTTCTTC. It translates to CASSHTPRTGDNEQFF.

In its sample, this clone was seen a few times. The gene calls are TRBV19 and TRBJ1-5, with TRBD1 matching over 10 bases. The CDR3 contains 14 residues. V was clipped by 7 bases and J by 6 bases; unmatched bases: 6. The V gene's germline CDR1 is LNHDA and CDR2 SQIVND (reference sequence). In nucleotides, the CDR3 is TGTGCCAGTAAGGGACAGGGGTTGGGTCAGCCCCAGCATTTT. This sequence encodes CASKGQGLGQPQHF.

The gene calls are TRBV6-6 and TRBJ2-2; the D gene is possibly TRBD2 (5 bases). From germline, CDR1 is MNHNY and CDR2 SVGAGI (reference sequence). This CDR3 region has 15 residues. Trimming stripped 7 bases from V and 7 bases from J, with 19 bases between. CDR3 sequence reads: CASNLAPRGIGELFF. CDR3 DNA sequence: TGTGCCAGCAACCTAGCCCCTCGGGGTATCGGGGAGCTGTTTTTT.

The chain links TRBV30 to TRBJ2-3; no clear D. Trimming took 0 bases from V and 2 from J, leaving 15 bases between them. This CDR3 spans 16 amino acids. CDR1 is GTSNPN and CDR2 is SVGIG in the germline V gene (reference sequence). CDR3 nucleotide sequence: TGTGCCTGGAGTGTACCGAATTCTTATTTCACAGATACGCAGTATTTT. This sequence encodes CAWSVPNSYFTDTQYF.

The chain uses TRBV10-2 and TRBJ2-4; 8 bases match TRBD2. V was clipped by 4 bases and J by 0 bases; unmatched bases: 2. The CDR3 extends over 15 amino acids. Germline CDR1 is WSHSY and CDR2 is SAAADI. CDR3 in amino acids: CASSAGGLAKNIQYF. The CDR3 nucleotides read TGCGCCAGCAGTGCGGGGGGGTTAGCCAAAAACATTCAGTACTTC.

The chain links TRBV18 to TRBJ2-7; TRBD2 aligns across 9 bases. CDR3 length: 18 residues. The V gene's germline CDR1 is KGHSH and CDR2 LQKENI. Trimming cost V 5 bases and J 3 bases; bases outside gene matches: 17. CDR3 region: CASSTNSGSSWLSYEQYV. CDR3 nucleotide sequence: TGTGCCAGCTCAACTAATAGCGGGAGCAGCTGGCTAAGCTACGAGCAGTACGTC.

The V call is TRBV24-1, the J call TRBJ1-2; D gene unclear. The V gene lost 5 bases and the J gene lost 0 bases, with 18 bases spanning the gap. The CDR3 extends over 17 amino acids. Germline-derived CDR1 and CDR2 are KGHDR and SFDVKD. CDR3 in DNA: TGTGCCACCAGTGTCCCCACCATAGATACAGCTAACTATGGCTACACCTTC. This translates into CATSVPTIDTANYGYTF.

The V and J genes are TRBV2 and TRBJ2-4, with 8 bases aligning to TRBD1. The CDR3 sequence is 16 residues long. CDR1 is SNHLY, CDR2 FYNNEI, per germline. V gave up 7 bases and J gave up 4 bases; unmatched junction bases: 12. CDR3 bases: TGTGCCAGCACGGTACGGCAGGGGGCATTTAAAAACATTCAGTACTTC. This translates into CASTVRQGAFKNIQYF. Based on the CDR3 plus reference TRBV2 and TRBJ2-4, the full variable domain is EPEVTQTPSHQVTQMGQEVILRCVPISNHLYFYWYRQILGQKVEFLVSFYNNEISEKSEIFDDQFSVERPDGSNFTLKIRSTKLEDSAMYFCASTVRQGAFKNIQYFGAGTRLSVL.

Comment on this clone: The sample carries other DNA sequences with the same CDR3. V and J are TRBV4-1 and TRBJ1-1; no clear D gene. The CDR3 contains 13 residues. In germline, CDR1 is MGHRA, CDR2 YSYEKL. Trimming took 4 bases from V and 2 from J, leaving 8 bases between them. CDR3 sequence: CASSRGPNTEAFF. In DNA, the CDR3 is TGCGCCAGCAGCCGTGGACCTAACACTGAAGCTTTCTTT.

This rearrangement joins TRBV7-2 to TRBJ1-5, with 9 positions matching TRBD1. Losses at the gene ends were 5 bases for V and 3 bases for J; bases not matched to a gene: 5. CDR3 length equals 15 residues. CDR1 is SGHTA and CDR2 is FQGNSA in the germline V gene. The CDR3 DNA reads as TGTGCCAGCAGCGCAGGGACAGGGAACAATCAGCCCCAGCATTTT. As protein: CASSAGTGNNQPQHF. Full variable domain (missing parts from reference TRBV7-2 and TRBJ1-5): GAGVSQSPSNKVTEKGKDVELRCDPISGHTALYWYRQSLGQGLEFLIYFQGNSAPDKSGLPSDRFSAERTGGSVSTLTIQRTQQEDSAVYLCASSAGTGNNQPQHFGDGTRLSIL.

J is TRBJ1-1 and V is TRBV7-9; D not resolved. CDR1 is SEHNR and CDR2 is FQNEAQ in the germline V gene (reference sequence). CDR3 length: 15 amino acids. V was shortened by 1 base and J by 1 base, with 10 bases between the two germline ends. DNA for the CDR3: TGTGCCAGCAGCTTAGTTCCGGAAAAGAACACTGAAGCTTTCTTT. This encodes CASSLVPEKNTEAFF.